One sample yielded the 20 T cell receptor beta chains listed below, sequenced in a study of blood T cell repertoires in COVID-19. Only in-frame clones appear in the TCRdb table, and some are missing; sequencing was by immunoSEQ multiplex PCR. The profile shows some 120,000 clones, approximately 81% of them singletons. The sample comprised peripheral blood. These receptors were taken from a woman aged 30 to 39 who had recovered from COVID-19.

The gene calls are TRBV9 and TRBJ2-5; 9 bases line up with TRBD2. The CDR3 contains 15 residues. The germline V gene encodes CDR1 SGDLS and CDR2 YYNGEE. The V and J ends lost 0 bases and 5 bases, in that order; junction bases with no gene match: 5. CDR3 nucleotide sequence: TGTGCCAGCAGCGTAGGCGGGAGGGCCTCTGAGACCCAGTACTTC. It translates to CASSVGGRASETQYF.

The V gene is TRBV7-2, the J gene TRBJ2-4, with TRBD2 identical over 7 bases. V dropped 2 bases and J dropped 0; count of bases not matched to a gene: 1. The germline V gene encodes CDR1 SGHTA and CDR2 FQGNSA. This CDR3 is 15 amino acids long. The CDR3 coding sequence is TGTGCCAGCAGCTTACCGGGAGGAGCCAAAAACATTCAGTACTTC. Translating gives CASSLPGGAKNIQYF. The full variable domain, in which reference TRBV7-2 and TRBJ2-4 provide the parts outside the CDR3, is GAGVSQSPSNKVTEKGKDVELRCDPISGHTALYWYRQSLGQGLEFLIYFQGNSAPDKSGLPSDRFSAERTGGSVSTLTIQRTQQEDSAVYLCASSLPGGAKNIQYFGAGTRLSVL.

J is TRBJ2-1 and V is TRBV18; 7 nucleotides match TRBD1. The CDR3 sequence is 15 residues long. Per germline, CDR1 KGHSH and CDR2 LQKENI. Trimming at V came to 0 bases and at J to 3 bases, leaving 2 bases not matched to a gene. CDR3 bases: TGTGCCAGCTCACCACCTAGACAGGGCTACAATGAGCAGTTCTTC. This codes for CASSPPRQGYNEQFF.

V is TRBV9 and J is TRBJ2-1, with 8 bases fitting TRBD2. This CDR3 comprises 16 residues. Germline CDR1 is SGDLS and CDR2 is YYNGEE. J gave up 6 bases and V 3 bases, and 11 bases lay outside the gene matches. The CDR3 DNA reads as TGTGCCAGCAGCGCACACGGGAGGGGGGGCATCAATGAGCAGTTCTTC. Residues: CASSAHGRGGINEQFF.

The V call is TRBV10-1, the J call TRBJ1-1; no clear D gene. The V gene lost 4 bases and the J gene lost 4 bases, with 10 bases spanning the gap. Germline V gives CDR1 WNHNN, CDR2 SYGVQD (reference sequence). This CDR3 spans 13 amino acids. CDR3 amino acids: CASSVEPGTEAFF. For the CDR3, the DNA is TGCGCCAGCAGTGTGGAGCCGGGCACTGAAGCTTTCTTT.

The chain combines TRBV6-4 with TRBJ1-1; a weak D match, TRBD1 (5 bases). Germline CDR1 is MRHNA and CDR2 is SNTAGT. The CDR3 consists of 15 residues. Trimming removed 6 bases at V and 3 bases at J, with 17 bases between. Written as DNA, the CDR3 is TGTGCCAGCAGCCGCACCCCCAGCAGGGACACTGAAGCTTTCTTT. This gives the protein CASSRTPSRDTEAFF.

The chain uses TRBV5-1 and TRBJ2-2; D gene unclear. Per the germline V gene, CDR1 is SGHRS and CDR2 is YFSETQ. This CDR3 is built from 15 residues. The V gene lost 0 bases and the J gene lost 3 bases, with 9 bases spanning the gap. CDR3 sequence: CASSLAWLDTGELFF. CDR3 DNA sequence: TGCGCCAGCAGCTTGGCCTGGCTAGACACCGGGGAGCTGTTTTTT.

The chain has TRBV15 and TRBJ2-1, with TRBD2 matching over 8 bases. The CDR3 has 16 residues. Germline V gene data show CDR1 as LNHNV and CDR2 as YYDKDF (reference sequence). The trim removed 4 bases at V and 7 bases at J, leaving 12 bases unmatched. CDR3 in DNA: TGTGCCACCAGCAAAAGGAGCGGGAGCCTTATAAATGAGCAGTTCTTC. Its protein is CATSKRSGSLINEQFF.

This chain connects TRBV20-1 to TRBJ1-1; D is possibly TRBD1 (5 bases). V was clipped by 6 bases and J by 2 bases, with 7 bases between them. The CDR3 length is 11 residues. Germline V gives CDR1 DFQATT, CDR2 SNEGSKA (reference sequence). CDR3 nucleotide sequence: TGCAGTGCCCAGGGCAACACTGAAGCTTTCTTT. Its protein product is CSAQGNTEAFF.

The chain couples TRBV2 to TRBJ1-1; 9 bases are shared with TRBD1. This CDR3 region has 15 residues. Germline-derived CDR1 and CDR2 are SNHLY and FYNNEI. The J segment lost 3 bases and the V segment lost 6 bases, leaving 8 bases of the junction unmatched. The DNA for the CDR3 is TGTGCCAGCAGCCCTTTACAGGGGGCGGACACTGAAGCTTTCTTT. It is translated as CASSPLQGADTEAFF. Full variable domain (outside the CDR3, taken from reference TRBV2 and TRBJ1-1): EPEVTQTPSHQVTQMGQEVILRCVPISNHLYFYWYRQILGQKVEFLVSFYNNEISEKSEIFDDQFSVERPDGSNFTLKIRSTKLEDSAMYFCASSPLQGADTEAFFGQGTRLTVV.

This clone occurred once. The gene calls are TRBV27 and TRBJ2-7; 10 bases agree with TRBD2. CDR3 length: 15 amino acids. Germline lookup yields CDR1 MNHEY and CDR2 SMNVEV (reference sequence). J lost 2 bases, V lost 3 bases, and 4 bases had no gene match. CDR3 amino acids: CASSFLAGEAYEQYF. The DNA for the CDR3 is TGTGCCAGCAGTTTCCTAGCGGGAGAGGCCTACGAGCAGTACTTC.

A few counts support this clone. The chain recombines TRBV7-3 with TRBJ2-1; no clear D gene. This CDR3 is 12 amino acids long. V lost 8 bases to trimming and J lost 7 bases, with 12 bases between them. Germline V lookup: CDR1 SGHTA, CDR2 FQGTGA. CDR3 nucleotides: TGTGCCAGCGGTCGATTAGCTAATGAGCAGTTCTTC. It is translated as CASGRLANEQFF.

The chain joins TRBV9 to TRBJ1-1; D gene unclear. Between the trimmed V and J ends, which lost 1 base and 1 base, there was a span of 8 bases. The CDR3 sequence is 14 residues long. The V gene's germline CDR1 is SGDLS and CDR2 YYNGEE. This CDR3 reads CASSVNVRNTEAFF. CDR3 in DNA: TGTGCCAGCAGCGTAAATGTGCGGAACACTGAAGCTTTCTTT.

The CDR3, as DNA: TGTGCCAGCAGTTACCTTGGGGGGGCTAGTGAGACCCAGTACTTC. This codes for CASSYLGGASETQYF. The rearrangement joins TRBV6-5 to TRBJ2-5, with D tentatively TRBD2 (7 bases). CDR3 length equals 15 residues. V lost 2 bases and J 5 bases, leaving 15 bases between the germline ends. Germline values: CDR1 MNHEY, CDR2 SVGAGI.

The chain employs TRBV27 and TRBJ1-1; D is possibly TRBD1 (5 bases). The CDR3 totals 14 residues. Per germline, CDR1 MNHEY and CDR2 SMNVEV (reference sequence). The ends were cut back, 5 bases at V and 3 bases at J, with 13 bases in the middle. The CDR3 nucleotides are TGTGCCAGCAGTCCGTCCAGGGCTCACACTGAAGCTTTCTTT. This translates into CASSPSRAHTEAFF.

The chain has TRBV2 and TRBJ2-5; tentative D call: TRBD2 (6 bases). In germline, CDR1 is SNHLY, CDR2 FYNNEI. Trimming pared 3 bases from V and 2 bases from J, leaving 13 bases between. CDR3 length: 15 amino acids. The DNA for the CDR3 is TGTGCCAGCAGTGAGGGGAGGACAAGTCAAGAGACCCAGTACTTC. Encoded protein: CASSEGRTSQETQYF.

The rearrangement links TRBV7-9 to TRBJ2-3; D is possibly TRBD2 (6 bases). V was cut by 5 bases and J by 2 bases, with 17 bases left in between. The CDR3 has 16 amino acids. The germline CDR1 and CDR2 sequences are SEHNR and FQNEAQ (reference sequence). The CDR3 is CASSVLREKNTDTQYF. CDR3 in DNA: TGTGCCAGCAGCGTCCTCCGGGAGAAAAACACAGATACGCAGTATTTT.

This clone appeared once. CDR3 protein: CASSSEGGTGETQYF. DNA of the CDR3: TGTGCCAGCAGCTCAGAGGGAGGGACAGGGGAGACCCAGTACTTC. The chain carries TRBV7-3 and TRBJ2-5, with 9 bases matching TRBD1. CDR1 SGHTA and CDR2 FQGTGA come from the germline V gene. The CDR3 runs 15 residues. V was pared by 4 bases and J by 5 bases, with 8 bases of the junction left unmatched.

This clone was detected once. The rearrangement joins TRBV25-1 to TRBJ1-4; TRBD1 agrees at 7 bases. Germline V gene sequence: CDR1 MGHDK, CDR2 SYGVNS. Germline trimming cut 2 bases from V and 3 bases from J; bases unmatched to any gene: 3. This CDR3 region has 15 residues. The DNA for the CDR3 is TGTGCCAGCAGTGAACCCGGGACAGCTAATGAAAAACTGTTTTTT. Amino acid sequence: CASSEPGTANEKLFF.

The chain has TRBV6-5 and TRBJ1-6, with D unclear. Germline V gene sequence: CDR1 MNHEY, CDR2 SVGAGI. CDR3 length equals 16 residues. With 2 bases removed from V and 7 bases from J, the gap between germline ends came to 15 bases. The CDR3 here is CASSYESPNWNSPLHF. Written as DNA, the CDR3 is TGTGCCAGCAGTTACGAGTCCCCGAATTGGAATTCACCCCTCCACTTT.